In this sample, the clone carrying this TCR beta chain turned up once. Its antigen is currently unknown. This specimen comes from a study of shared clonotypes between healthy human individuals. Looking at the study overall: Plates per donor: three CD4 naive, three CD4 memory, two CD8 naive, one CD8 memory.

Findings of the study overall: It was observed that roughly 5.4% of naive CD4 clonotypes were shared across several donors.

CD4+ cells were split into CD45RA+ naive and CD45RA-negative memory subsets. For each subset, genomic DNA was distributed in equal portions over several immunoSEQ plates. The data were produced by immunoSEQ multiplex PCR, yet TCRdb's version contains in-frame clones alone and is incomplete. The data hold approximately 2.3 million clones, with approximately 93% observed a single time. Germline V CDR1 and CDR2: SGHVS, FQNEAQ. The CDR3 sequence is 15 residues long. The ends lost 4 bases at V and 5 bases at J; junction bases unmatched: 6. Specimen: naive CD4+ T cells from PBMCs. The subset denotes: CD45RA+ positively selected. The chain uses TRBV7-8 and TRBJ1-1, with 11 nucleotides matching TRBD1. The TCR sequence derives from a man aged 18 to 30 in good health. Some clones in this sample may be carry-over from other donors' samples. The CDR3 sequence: CASSYGQGAVTEAFF. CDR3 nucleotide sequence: TGTGCCAGCAGCTACGGACAGGGGGCAGTAACTGAAGCTTTCTTT.